One and the same sample provided the 32 T cell receptor beta chains below, sequenced in a study of cytomegalovirus exposure and HLA in healthy donors. The PCR ran on 60 Vbeta and 13 Jbeta primers. The assay was immunoSEQ multiplex PCR, and TCRdb's table has in-frame clones only and misses some. The profile shows 180,000 or so clones, over 75% of them singletons. Material for sequencing was PBMCs. The receptors originated from a man aged 45-65 years in good health and CMV-seropositive.

J is TRBJ1-1 and V is TRBV27; 7 nucleotides match TRBD1. The V segment lost 3 bases and the J segment 4 bases; nucleotides outside the gene matches: 5. This CDR3 has 14 amino acids. CDR1 and CDR2 (germline): MNHEY, SMNVEV (reference sequence). The CDR3 DNA follows: TGTGCCAGCAGTTTTCTACAGGGGAGCACTGAAGCTTTCTTT. Translating gives CASSFLQGSTEAFF.

This chain connects TRBV7-6 to TRBJ2-1; 7 positions agree with TRBD2. The V gene end was trimmed by 4 bases and the J gene end by 10 bases; junction bases not matched to a gene: 10. CDR3 size: 14 residues. Per the germline V gene, CDR1 is SGHVS and CDR2 is FNYEAQ. CDR3 protein: CASSWGRGRREQFF. Here the CDR3 DNA reads TGTGCCAGCAGCTGGGGGAGGGGCCGCAGGGAGCAGTTCTTC.

The chain carries TRBV28 and TRBJ2-5; unclear D gene. Trimming shortened V by 5 bases and J by 5 bases, and 15 bases separated the two germline ends. This CDR3 is built from 14 residues. The germline CDR1 and CDR2 sequences are MDHEN and SYDVKM. CDR3 in DNA: TGTGCCAGCAGTCCCTTTTCGGGTTTGGAGACCCAGTACTTC. This codes for CASSPFSGLETQYF.

The chain has TRBV5-1 and TRBJ2-5; possibly TRBD2 for D (6 bases). V was clipped by 4 bases and J by 5 bases, with 12 bases between them. Per germline, CDR1 SGHRS and CDR2 YFSETQ. This CDR3 contains 13 residues. CDR3 nucleotide sequence: TGCGCCAGCAGCGGTGGAGGGTACGAGACCCAGTACTTC. It yields the protein CASSGGGYETQYF.

The chain carries TRBV27 and TRBJ2-1; D unresolved. The germline V gene encodes CDR1 MNHEY and CDR2 SMNVEV (reference sequence). This CDR3 has 15 amino acids. V shed 3 bases and J shed 0 bases, with 9 bases lying between them. The CDR3, as DNA: TGTGCCAGCAGTTTTGGGCTACCCTCCTACAATGAGCAGTTCTTC. Its protein is CASSFGLPSYNEQFF.

A note on this clone: Other nucleotide sequences in the sample specify the same CDR3. The chain links TRBV7-6 to TRBJ1-1; D is perhaps TRBD1 (5 bases). V was shortened by 5 bases and J by 1 base, with 8 bases between the two germline ends. CDR1 and CDR2 from the germline V gene are SGHVS and FNYEAQ. The CDR3 has 13 amino acids. In DNA form, the CDR3 reads TGTGCCAGCAGCCTGCAGGGGAACACTGAAGCTTTCTTT. Amino acids: CASSLQGNTEAFF.

This chain connects TRBV2 to TRBJ2-5; tentative D call: TRBD1 (6 bases). CDR3 length: 14 amino acids. CDR1 and CDR2 from the germline V gene are SNHLY and FYNNEI. Trimming stripped 8 bases from V and 2 bases from J, with 15 bases between. The CDR3 sequence: CASLLRDTQETQYF. CDR3 nucleotides: TGTGCCAGCTTGCTCCGGGACACACAAGAGACCCAGTACTTC.

This clone turned up a few times. Other DNA sequences in this sample translate to the same CDR3. The chain couples TRBV19 to TRBJ1-1; possibly TRBD1 for D (5 bases). V lost 6 bases and J lost 1, with 9 bases in between. The germline V gene encodes CDR1 LNHDA and CDR2 SQIVND (reference sequence). CDR3 length equals 13 residues. The CDR3 DNA follows: TGTGCCAGTAGCTCAACAGGGAACACTGAAGCTTTCTTT. Protein product: CASSSTGNTEAFF.

The CDR3 loop reads CASSLGDRALTAGELFF. The CDR3, as DNA: TGCGCCAGCAGCTTGGGGGACAGGGCATTAACGGCCGGGGAGCTGTTTTTT. The V and J genes are TRBV5-1 and TRBJ2-2; the match to TRBD1 covers 9 bases. This CDR3 contains 17 residues. Germline values: CDR1 SGHRS, CDR2 YFSETQ. The V segment lost 0 bases and the J segment 6 bases; nucleotides outside the gene matches: 9.

The genes are TRBV5-1 and TRBJ2-3; 10 positions match TRBD2. The CDR3 covers 16 residues. The germline CDR1 and CDR2 sequences are SGHRS and YFSETQ. Unmatched junction bases numbered 5, after V lost 0 bases and J lost 4 bases. The CDR3 coding sequence is TGCGCCAGCAGCTTGGCCCTAGCGGGAGCCCCAGATACGCAGTATTTT. Its protein is CASSLALAGAPDTQYF.

The rearrangement links TRBV28 to TRBJ2-7; tentatively, D is TRBD1 (5 bases). The CDR3 sequence is 13 residues long. Per the germline V gene, CDR1 is MDHEN and CDR2 is SYDVKM. V dropped 6 bases and J dropped 2 bases, with 11 bases sitting between them. The chain's CDR3 is CASRLDRAYEQYF. CDR3 coding DNA: TGTGCCAGCAGACTCGACAGAGCCTACGAGCAGTACTTC.

The table lists this clone with a count of one. The V and J genes are TRBV5-4 and TRBJ2-7; possibly TRBD1 for D (6 bases). Germline V lookup: CDR1 SGHNT, CDR2 YYREEE (reference sequence). Trimming shortened V by 2 bases and J by 6 bases, and 15 bases separated the two germline ends. The CDR3 length is 14 residues. CDR3: CASSFNLLGAEQYV. CDR3 in DNA: TGTGCCAGCAGCTTCAATTTACTGGGGGCCGAGCAGTACGTC.

A single count supports this clone. J is TRBJ1-2 and V is TRBV5-1; TRBD1 agrees at 9 bases. This CDR3 is built from 14 residues. Germline V gene lookup returns CDR1 SGHRS and CDR2 YFSETQ. The ends lost 5 bases at V and 6 bases at J; junction bases unmatched: 8. The CDR3 is CASSRAGDRDGYTF. CDR3 coding DNA: TGCGCCAGCAGTCGCGCGGGGGACAGGGATGGCTACACCTTC. The variable domain in full, with the rest retrieved from reference TRBV5-1 and TRBJ1-2, is KAGVTQTPRYLIKTRGQQVTLSCSPISGHRSVSWYQQTPGQGLQFLFEYFSETQRNKGNFPGRFSGRQFSNSRSEMNVSTLELGDSALYLCASSRAGDRDGYTFGSGTRLTVV.

This clone was counted a few times. The CDR3, as DNA: TGTGCCAGCAGCCAAGATCCCGGGGAACAACTGTTTTTT. Its protein product is CASSQDPGEQLFF. This chain uses TRBV4-2 with TRBJ1-4; D is unclear. The CDR3 extends over 13 amino acids. V lost 0 bases and J 12 bases, leaving 11 bases between the germline ends. Germline V gene lookup returns CDR1 LGHNA and CDR2 YNFKEQ.

This chain joins TRBV28 and TRBJ1-5, with D uncertain. The CDR3 contains 14 residues. The ends were cut back, 5 bases at V and 9 bases at J, with 17 bases in the middle. Per the germline V gene, CDR1 is MDHEN and CDR2 is SYDVKM. In DNA form, the CDR3 reads TGTGCCAGCAGTCCACACAAGAGATCAGGGCCCCAGCATTTT. Translated: CASSPHKRSGPQHF.

The rearrangement links TRBV6-6 to TRBJ2-2, with D possibly TRBD1 on 7 matching bases. Between the trimmed V and J ends, which lost 7 bases and 1 base, there was a span of 16 bases. This CDR3 has 16 amino acids. Germline assignment: CDR1 MNHNY and CDR2 SVGAGI (reference sequence). The CDR3 sequence: CASNRGQGGNTGELFF. The CDR3 DNA follows: TGTGCCAGCAATAGGGGTCAGGGGGGGAACACCGGGGAGCTGTTTTTT.

The chain is built from TRBV14 and TRBJ1-1, with 8 bases fitting TRBD1. The CDR3 runs 17 residues. Losses at the gene ends were 0 bases for V and 2 bases for J; bases not matched to a gene: 8. Germline CDR1 is SGHDN and CDR2 is FVKESK. CDR3 region: CASSQDLGQVTNTEAFF. In nucleotides, the CDR3 is TGTGCCAGCAGCCAAGATTTGGGACAGGTAACAAACACTGAAGCTTTCTTT. The whole variable domain, remainder taken from reference TRBV14 and TRBJ1-1, is EAGVTQFPSHSVIEKGQTVTLRCDPISGHDNLYWYRRVMGKEIKFLLHFVKESKQDESGMPNNRFLAERTGGTYSTLKVQPAELEDSGVYFCASSQDLGQVTNTEAFFGQGTRLTVV.

The count of this clone is one. CDR3 in DNA: TGTGCCAGCATCCCCAGCGGGAGGACTGAAGCTTTCTTT. It codes for CASIPSGRTEAFF. The rearrangement uses TRBV6-5 and TRBJ1-1, with D unresolved. The germline V gene encodes CDR1 MNHEY and CDR2 SVGAGI. This CDR3 has 13 residues. V gave up 7 bases and J gave up 5 bases, with 14 bases separating them.

The chain has TRBV6-6 and TRBJ2-3; TRBD2 aligns across 8 bases. Germline CDR1 reads MNHNY; CDR2 reads SVGAGI (reference sequence). The CDR3 is made up of 15 amino acids. J lost 6 bases, V lost 2 bases, and 7 bases had no gene match. The CDR3 here is CASSYPAGGQDTQYF. CDR3 in DNA: TGTGCCAGCAGTTACCCCGCGGGGGGCCAGGATACGCAGTATTTT.

This chain connects TRBV18 to TRBJ1-4; D unclear. The CDR3 sequence is 15 residues long. Germline V gives CDR1 KGHSH, CDR2 LQKENI. The germline V and J ends were trimmed by 0 bases and 3 bases, with 8 bases remaining between them. The CDR3 is CASSPPNRPNEKLFF. The CDR3 DNA follows: TGTGCCAGCTCACCACCGAACAGACCTAATGAAAAACTGTTTTTT.

The genes are TRBV6-4 and TRBJ2-1, with 11 bases fitting TRBD2. V gave up 2 bases and J gave up 7 bases; unmatched junction bases: 4. Germline V gene lookup returns CDR1 MRHNA and CDR2 SNTAGT. The CDR3 runs to 15 residues. Here the CDR3 reads CASSDPASGGNEQFF. CDR3 DNA: TGTGCCAGCAGTGACCCGGCTAGCGGGGGGAATGAGCAGTTCTTC.

The chain employs TRBV4-1 and TRBJ1-4, with 9 bases aligning to TRBD1. V lost 4 bases, J lost 5 bases, and 2 bases stayed unmatched. The CDR3 is 14 residues long. Germline V CDR1 and CDR2: MGHRA, YSYEKL. CDR3 amino acids: CASSLGQGNEKLFF. The CDR3 DNA sequence: TGCGCCAGCAGCCTTGGACAGGGGAATGAAAAACTGTTTTTT.

This rearrangement joins TRBV28 to TRBJ2-2; D perhaps matches TRBD2 (6 bases). The CDR3 spans 16 residues. Germline CDR1 is MDHEN and CDR2 is SYDVKM. V gave up 5 bases and J gave up 1 base, with 14 bases separating them. CDR3 region: CASSPSGLRNTGELFF. The CDR3 coding sequence is TGTGCCAGCAGTCCCTCGGGACTGCGGAACACCGGGGAGCTGTTTTTT.

This chain connects TRBV27 to TRBJ2-4; 7 nucleotides align to TRBD2. This CDR3 has 16 amino acids. V lost 1 base and J lost 7; bases outside the gene matches: 10. The germline V gene has CDR1 MNHEY and CDR2 SMNVEV (reference sequence). In DNA, the CDR3 is TGTGCCAGCAGTTTATTCCCGTCTGGGGGAGGGAACATTCAGTACTTC. This sequence encodes CASSLFPSGGGNIQYF.

On this clone itself: Other DNA sequences of this sample code for an identical CDR3. The chain uses TRBV6-5 and TRBJ1-3; 8 nucleotides match TRBD1. The CDR3 is made up of 15 amino acids. Germline V lookup: CDR1 MNHEY, CDR2 SVGAGI. J was trimmed by 3 bases and V by 2 bases; bases with no gene match: 3. CDR3 region: CASSYATGGGNTIYF. The CDR3 DNA reads TGTGCCAGCAGTTACGCTACAGGGGGTGGAAACACCATATATTTT.

The chain links TRBV2 to TRBJ2-7, with 7 bases matching TRBD2. With V trimmed by 4 bases and J by 1 base, 4 bases remained unmatched. CDR1 and CDR2 from the germline V gene are SNHLY and FYNNEI. This CDR3 spans 14 amino acids. The CDR3 loop reads CASSARGESYEQYF. CDR3 sequence (DNA): TGTGCCAGCAGTGCTCGGGGGGAGTCCTACGAGCAGTACTTC. The complete variable domain, with remaining parts taken from reference TRBV2 and TRBJ2-7, reads EPEVTQTPSHQVTQMGQEVILRCVPISNHLYFYWYRQILGQKVEFLVSFYNNEISEKSEIFDDQFSVERPDGSNFTLKIRSTKLEDSAMYFCASSARGESYEQYFGPGTRLTVT.

This sequence joins TRBV9 and TRBJ2-5; D unclear. Germline V gives CDR1 SGDLS, CDR2 YYNGEE. Trimming removed 3 bases from V and 2 bases from J, with 8 bases in between. This CDR3 region has 13 residues. The CDR3 DNA sequence: TGTGCCAGCAGCGCGGGTGATCAAGAGACCCAGTACTTC. Protein: CASSAGDQETQYF.

Only a few counts were recorded for this clone. V and J are TRBV5-1 and TRBJ2-5, with TRBD1 as a possible D gene (5 bases). The CDR3 is 15 residues long. The ends were cut back, 4 bases at V and 2 bases at J, with 15 bases in the middle. Germline lookup yields CDR1 SGHRS and CDR2 YFSETQ. The CDR3 DNA is TGCGCCAGCAGCCTACAGACAGCAGCGCAAGAGACCCAGTACTTC. It is translated as CASSLQTAAQETQYF.

The J gene is TRBJ1-4, the V gene TRBV6-1, with 8 bases fitting TRBD1. Germline CDR1 MNHNS, CDR2 SASEGT. The CDR3 has 15 amino acids. J gave up 3 bases and V 4 bases, and 4 bases lay outside the gene matches. CDR3 coding DNA: TGTGCCAGCAGTGCCGACAGGGGTCCTAATGAAAAACTGTTTTTT. Translated: CASSADRGPNEKLFF.

This clone was seen once. The chain links TRBV2 to TRBJ2-1, with D possibly TRBD2 on 5 matching bases. V lost 7 bases, J lost 5 bases, and 18 bases lay in between. CDR1 and CDR2 (germline): SNHLY, FYNNEI. This CDR3 is built from 15 residues. The CDR3 coding sequence is TGTGCCAGCACCCTGGAGCTAGCCACCAACAATGAGCAGTTCTTC. Its protein is CASTLELATNNEQFF.

The rearrangement links TRBV27 to TRBJ2-1; perhaps TRBD2 as D (7 bases). V lost 1 base to trimming and J lost 3 bases, with 16 bases between them. This CDR3 has 17 residues. Germline loops: CDR1 MNHEY, CDR2 SMNVEV (reference sequence). The CDR3 sequence is CASSLYQRGAYYNEQFF. CDR3 coding DNA: TGTGCCAGCAGTTTATACCAACGGGGGGCCTACTACAATGAGCAGTTCTTC.

This chain connects TRBV7-2 to TRBJ2-1; 9 nucleotides match TRBD2. With 8 bases clipped from V and 6 bases from J, the junction kept 5 bases outside the gene matches. The CDR3 covers 13 residues. Germline V gives CDR1 SGHTA, CDR2 FQGNSA. The CDR3 is CASGLASSNEQFF. The DNA of the CDR3 is TGTGCCAGCGGACTAGCGTCGAGCAATGAGCAGTTCTTC.